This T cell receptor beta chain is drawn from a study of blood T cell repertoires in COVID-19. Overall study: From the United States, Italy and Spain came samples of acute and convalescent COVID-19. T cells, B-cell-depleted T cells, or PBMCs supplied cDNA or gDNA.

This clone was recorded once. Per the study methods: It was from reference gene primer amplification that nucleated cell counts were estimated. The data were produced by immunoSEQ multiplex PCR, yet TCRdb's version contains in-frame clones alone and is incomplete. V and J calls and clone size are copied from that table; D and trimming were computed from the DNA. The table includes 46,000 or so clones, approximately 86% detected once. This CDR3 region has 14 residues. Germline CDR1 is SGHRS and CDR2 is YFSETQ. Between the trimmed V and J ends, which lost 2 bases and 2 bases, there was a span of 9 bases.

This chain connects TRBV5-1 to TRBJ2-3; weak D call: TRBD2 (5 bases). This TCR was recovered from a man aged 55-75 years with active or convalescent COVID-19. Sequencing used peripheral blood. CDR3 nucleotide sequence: TGCGCCAGCAGCTTTAGCGCGGACACAGATACGCAGTATTTT. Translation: CASSFSADTDTQYF.